This T cell receptor beta chain was sequenced for a study of Graves' ophthalmopathy and Graves' hyperthyroidism. This clonotype has a handful of counts. As the template, RNA transcripts were used to amplify TCR beta CDR3 regions. HTBI primers served in a first-round RT-PCR, which a second-round multiplex PCR followed. One entry per CDR3 protein, called by TCRdb with MiXCR from the multiplex PCR reads. The sample consists of roughly 700,000 distinct CDR3 sequences, approximately 40% of them appearing once. The germline V gene has CDR1 MNHEY and CDR2 SVGAGI. The CDR3 has 14 residues. The germline V and J ends were trimmed by 0 bases and 0 bases, with 6 bases remaining between them.

This receptor was obtained from an adult man with Graves' ophthalmopathy. Sequenced material: peripheral blood. The gene calls are TRBV6-5 and TRBJ2-7; D possibly corresponds to TRBD1 (5 bases). This chain's CDR3 is CASSYSQGSYEQYF. CDR3 DNA: TGTGCCAGCAGTTACTCCCAGGGCTCCTACGAGCAGTACTTC.